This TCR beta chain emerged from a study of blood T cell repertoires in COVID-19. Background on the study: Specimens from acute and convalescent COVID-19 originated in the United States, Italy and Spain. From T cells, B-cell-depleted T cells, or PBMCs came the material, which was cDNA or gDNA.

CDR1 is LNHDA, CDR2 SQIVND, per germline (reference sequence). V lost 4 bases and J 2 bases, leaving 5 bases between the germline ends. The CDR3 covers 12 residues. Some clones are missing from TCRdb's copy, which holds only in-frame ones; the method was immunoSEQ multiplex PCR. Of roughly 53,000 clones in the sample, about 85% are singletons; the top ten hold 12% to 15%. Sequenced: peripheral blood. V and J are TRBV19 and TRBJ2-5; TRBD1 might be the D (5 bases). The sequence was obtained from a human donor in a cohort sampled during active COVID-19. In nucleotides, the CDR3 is TGTGCCAGTAGTACAGGGCAAGAGACCCAGTACTTC. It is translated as CASSTGQETQYF.